Below, 9 T cell receptor beta chains from the same sample are listed, as sequenced in a study of CD8+ T cells in alopecia areata. Treatment in this sample: oral pan-JAK inhibitor, 5-10 mg twice daily. RNA extraction and reverse transcription yielded cDNA as sequencing template. The data were produced by immunoSEQ multiplex PCR, yet TCRdb's version contains in-frame clones alone and is incomplete. The data show approximately 210,000 clones, about three fifths seen once. Sequenced here: CD4+ T cells sorted from blood, sampled at week 4, from a patient treated with tofacitinib. These receptors were collected from a human donor with alopecia areata.

The chain links TRBV12-5 to TRBJ2-5; D tentatively fits TRBD1 or TRBD2 (6 bases each). This CDR3 has 13 amino acids. Germline lookup yields CDR1 LGHNT and CDR2 FRNRAP. The V end was cut by 3 bases, the J end by 5 bases, with 10 bases between. CDR3 coding DNA: TGTGCTAGTGGTTTAGAAGGGGGGGAGACCCAGTACTTC. As protein: CASGLEGGETQYF.

The chain employs TRBV30 and TRBJ1-1; no definite D call. CDR1 is GTSNPN, CDR2 SVGIG, per germline (reference sequence). The CDR3 totals 13 residues. Between the trimmed V and J ends, which lost 5 bases and 3 bases, there was a span of 13 bases. CDR3 in amino acids: CAWGPLGDTEAFF. CDR3 sequence (DNA): TGTGCCTGGGGACCGCTTGGGGACACTGAAGCTTTCTTT.

Comments on this clone: The same CDR3 can be traced to other DNA sequences in this sample. DNA of the CDR3: TGCAGCGTGGGGACAGGGGGGACTGAAGCTTTCTTT. Its protein product is CSVGTGGTEAFF. The V and J genes are TRBV29-1 and TRBJ1-1; 11 bases map to TRBD1. The germline CDR1 and CDR2 sequences are SQVTM and ANQGSEA. V shed 6 bases and J 5 bases; nucleotides not matched to a gene: 2. The CDR3 covers 12 residues.

V is TRBV4-1 and J is TRBJ1-5; weak D call: TRBD1 (6 bases). Trimming stripped 2 bases from V and 1 base from J, with 9 bases between. The CDR3 is 15 amino acids. Germline CDR1 reads MGHRA; CDR2 reads YSYEKL. The chain's CDR3 is CASSQKGQSNQPQHF. CDR3 DNA sequence: TGCGCCAGCAGCCAAAAAGGACAGAGCAATCAGCCCCAGCATTTT.

Notes on this clone: The sample contains more than one DNA sequence encoding this CDR3. CDR3 sequence: CAWSGGSNQPQHF. CDR3 coding DNA: TGTGCCTGGAGTGGAGGTAGCAATCAGCCCCAGCATTTT. V usage is TRBV30 and J usage is TRBJ1-5; D is unclear. The CDR3 is 13 residues long. The V gene lost 1 base and the J gene lost 0 bases, with 4 bases spanning the gap. Looked up from germline, CDR1 is GTSNPN and CDR2 is SVGIG (reference sequence).

The V call is TRBV19, the J call TRBJ1-2, with 10 nucleotides matching TRBD1. The CDR3 covers 15 residues. Per the germline V gene, CDR1 is LNHDA and CDR2 is SQIVND (reference sequence). J gave up 4 bases and V 7 bases, and 9 bases lay outside the gene matches. The CDR3 sequence: CASIRGQGNGYGYTF. The CDR3 DNA reads TGTGCCAGTATCCGGGGACAGGGGAATGGCTATGGCTACACCTTC.

This clone occurred a few times. CDR3: CASSYRDSGGYTF. CDR3 DNA sequence: TGTGCCAGCAGTTACCGGGACAGTGGTGGCTACACCTTC. The chain recombines TRBV6-5 with TRBJ1-2; 7 bases map to TRBD1. V trimming: 2 bases; J trimming: 7 bases; junction bases outside the gene matches: 4. This CDR3 has 13 residues. Germline lookup yields CDR1 MNHEY and CDR2 SVGAGI.

This rearrangement joins TRBV13 to TRBJ2-5; D is unresolved. CDR1 PRHDT and CDR2 FYEKMQ come from the germline V gene (reference sequence). V gave up 5 bases and J gave up 3 bases, with 10 bases separating them. CDR3 length: 13 amino acids. CDR3 DNA: TGTGCCAGCAGCCCGCCCGGAGAAGAGACCCAGTACTTC. Translating gives CASSPPGEETQYF.

The chain has TRBV10-3 and TRBJ2-5, with a weak D call TRBD1 (5 bases). The germline V gene encodes CDR1 ENHRY and CDR2 SYGVKD. This CDR3 spans 13 amino acids. The V gene lost 5 bases and the J gene lost 2 bases, with 9 bases spanning the gap. CDR3 loop: CAISRRQQETQYF. Written as DNA, the CDR3 is TGTGCCATCAGTAGACGACAGCAAGAGACCCAGTACTTC.